Listed here are 3 T cell receptor beta chains from one sample, sequenced in a study of shared clonotypes between healthy human individuals. The table came from immunoSEQ multiplex PCR; TCRdb's copy has only in-frame clones and leaves some out. The table includes 1 million to 1.3 million clones, about 84% detected once. The sample comprised memory CD4+ T cells from PBMCs. Subset indicated: CD45RA-negative fraction. The receptor source for this set is a man aged 18 to 30 in good health. Some clones in this sample may be carry-over from other donors' samples.

This clone came up a few times. The chain carries TRBV7-2 and TRBJ2-7, with D perhaps TRBD1 (6 bases). V was pared by 3 bases and J by 2 bases, with 11 bases between. Germline V CDR1 and CDR2: SGHTA, FQGNSA. The CDR3 sequence is 14 residues long. The CDR3 DNA reads as TGTGCCAGCAGCTTGACAGGATCCCCCTACGAGCAGTACTTC. Its protein is CASSLTGSPYEQYF.

This chain links TRBV28 with TRBJ2-7, with D possibly TRBD1 on 6 matching bases. Germline V lookup: CDR1 MDHEN, CDR2 SYDVKM. V was shortened by 7 bases and J by 6 bases, with 10 bases between the two germline ends. The length of the CDR3 is 11 residues. The CDR3 here is CASTSRGEQYF. In DNA, the CDR3 is TGTGCCAGCACCAGCAGGGGCGAGCAGTACTTC.

This clone was counted a few times. This may stem from a read error, because a much larger clone lies one nucleotide away. Other nucleotide sequences from this sample produce the same CDR3. J is TRBJ2-5 and V is TRBV27, with TRBD2 as a possible D gene (5 bases). Germline CDR1 MNHEY, CDR2 SMNVEV (reference sequence). With 6 bases removed from V and 0 bases from J, the gap between germline ends came to 20 bases. The CDR3 is 17 amino acids. This CDR3 is CASSSATLGWYQETQYF. CDR3 coding DNA: TGTGCCAGCAGCTCTGCGACACTAGGATGGTACCAAGAGACCCAGTACTTC.